This TCR beta chain originates from a study of glioma-infiltrating T cells after dendritic cell vaccination. About the study: Samples are from glioblastoma patients in Phase I and II dendritic cell vaccine trials.

V shed 6 bases and J shed 4 bases, with 12 bases lying between them. This CDR3 has 14 amino acids. Looked up from germline, CDR1 is SNHLY and CDR2 is FYNNEI. Method: immunoSEQ multiplex PCR; TCRdb's copy keeps in-frame clones and lacks some. The table has 3,000 to 4,000 clones, over 85% seen once. Sequenced here: blood, sampled before dendritic cell vaccination. V is TRBV2 and J is TRBJ1-4, with TRBD1 as a possible D gene (6 bases). The clonotype was recovered from a human donor with glioblastoma. For the CDR3, the DNA is TGTGCCAGCAGCCAGGACAGCTATAATGAAAAACTGTTTTTT. It is translated as CASSQDSYNEKLFF. Supplemented by reference TRBV2 and TRBJ1-4, the full variable domain reads EPEVTQTPSHQVTQMGQEVILRCVPISNHLYFYWYRQILGQKVEFLVSFYNNEISEKSEIFDDQFSVERPDGSNFTLKIRSTKLEDSAMYFCASSQDSYNEKLFFGSGTQLSVL.